These T cell receptor beta chains were read from a single sample in a study of OX40 agonist ivuxolimab in advanced cancers. Assay used: immunoSEQ multiplex PCR; TCRdb lists only in-frame clones, some missing. The sample records approximately 84,000 clones, roughly 89% being singletons. The specimen was CD4+ or CD8+ T cells sorted from blood, collected in a trial of the OX40 agonist ivuxolimab. Receptors were obtained from an adult with an advanced solid tumor such as melanoma, head and neck, liver or kidney cancer. The CDR3 runs from the conserved cysteine through the conserved F or W.

v_gene	j_gene	CDR3aa
TRBV11-2	TRBJ2-5	CASSPRLAGGETQYF
TRBV5-1	TRBJ2-1	CASSLAGSASYNEQFF
TRBV9	TRBJ2-1	CASSVGGALDNEQFF
TRBV6-5	TRBJ1-2	CASSYSTREMGYTF
TRBV7-2	TRBJ2-3	CASSIAATLSTDTQYF
TRBV19	TRBJ2-3	CASNRGRDWTSGSSDTQYF
TRBV7-2	TRBJ1-5	CASSQRLGGGQPQHF
TRBV11-3	TRBJ2-5	CASSLGGPQETQYF
TRBV28	TRBJ1-2	CASRPIDYGYTF
TRBV18	TRBJ2-3	CASSPPAGTDTQYF
TRBV9	TRBJ1-3	CASSRSEGRAGNTIYF
TRBV5-6	TRBJ2-1	CASSRRTSGISYNEQFF
TRBV9	TRBJ1-3	CASSEQGGTGNTIYF
TRBV27	TRBJ1-4	CASARTGQYNEKLFF
TRBV6-5	TRBJ1-2	CASSYSVRYGYTF
TRBV2	TRBJ1-5	CASSPGGSNQPQHF
TRBV5-1	TRBJ1-4	CASSGGQGFINEKLFF
TRBV6-5	TRBJ2-4	CASSLDSAKNIQYF
TRBV13	TRBJ2-2	CASSLDVTGITGELFF
TRBV18	TRBJ2-7	CASSPPTGQRGSYEQYF
TRBV2	TRBJ1-1	CASSAKGWNTEAFF
TRBV5-1	TRBJ2-1	CASSLEGDRDNEQFF
TRBV6-6	TRBJ2-7	CASSSTSYEQYF
TRBV4-1	TRBJ2-3	CASSQEGGAHTDTQYF
TRBV6-5	TRBJ2-7	CASIGTVPYEQYF
TRBV2	TRBJ1-2	CASSRYQGPGWGYTF
TRBV5-4	TRBJ2-5	CASSNPGQAQKETQYF
TRBV18	TRBJ1-5	CASSPGTGDQPQHF
TRBV18	TRBJ1-3	CASSPNRDSAGNTIYF